These T cell receptor beta chains were read from a single sample in a study of blood T cell repertoires in COVID-19. Libraries were prepared by immunoSEQ multiplex PCR; TCRdb keeps only in-frame clonotypes and omits some of them. The sample contains under 75,000 clones, roughly 80% of which appear only once. The specimen was peripheral blood. These receptors were obtained from a man in his 70s who had recovered from COVID-19. The CDR3 runs from the conserved cysteine through the conserved F or W. Each record gives: D gene, clone size, J gene, V gene, CDR3 DNA, CDR3 protein. A D gene is named only where the DNA matches it firmly. Not every row has a clone size; where given, it reads once, few, many or a size class.

TRBD1,NA,TRBJ2-2,TRBV7-9,TGTGCCAGCAGCTCAATCTGGACAGGGGGCACCGGGGAGCTGTTTTTT,CASSSIWTGGTGELFF
TRBD1,NA,TRBJ1-2,TRBV2,TGTGCCAGCGCAAGGACAGGGTCTAACTATGGCTACACCTTC,CASARTGSNYGYTF
NA,NA,TRBJ2-2,TRBV3-1/TRBV3-2,TGTGCCAGCAGGAGAAAGGAGGGCGGGGAGCTGTTTTTT,CASRRKEGGELFF
NA,NA,TRBJ1-5,TRBV7-2,TGTGCCAGCAGCCAAGCTTATAGCAATCAGCCCCAGCATTTT,CASSQAYSNQPQHF
TRBD1,few,TRBJ2-2,TRBV6-5,TGTGCCAGCAGGACGGGACAGTGGAACACCGGGGAGCTGTTTTTT,CASRTGQWNTGELFF
TRBD1,NA,TRBJ2-7,TRBV5-8,TGTGCCAGCAGCTTTAACCGGGACAGGGATTACGAGCAGTACTTC,CASSFNRDRDYEQYF
NA,once,TRBJ2-5,TRBV7-2,TGTGCCAGCAGCTTAGTGTGGCGGAACCAAGAGACCCAGTACTTC,CASSLVWRNQETQYF
NA,once,TRBJ2-3,TRBV28,TGTGCCAGCAGCCGGCTGGGGACTGACAGCACAGATACGCAGTATTTT,CASSRLGTDSTDTQYF
NA,few,TRBJ2-5,TRBV30,TGTGCCTGGAGTTTAGTCCGATACCAAGAGACCCAGTACTTC,CAWSLVRYQETQYF
NA,NA,TRBJ2-3,TRBV9,TGTGCCAGCAGCCTTGGACGGAGGGGACCCACAGATACGCAGTATTTT,CASSLGRRGPTDTQYF
NA,NA,TRBJ1-2,TRBV14,TGTGCCAGCAGCCAAGGGTCAGGGGTAGGCTACACCTTC,CASSQGSGVGYTF
NA,NA,TRBJ2-7,TRBV14,TGTGCCAGCAGCCAAGGGAGGATCGAGCAGTACTTC,CASSQGRIEQYF
TRBD1,few,TRBJ2-5,TRBV5-1,TGCGCCAGCAGCTCACAGGGGTGGGGGATGCAAGAGACCCAGTACTTC,CASSSQGWGMQETQYF
NA,NA,TRBJ2-7,TRBV19,TGTGCCAGTAGTATGGGCTCGATGTACGAGCAGTACTTC,CASSMGSMYEQYF
NA,NA,TRBJ2-7,TRBV15,TGTGCCACCAGCAGAGAGATAACAGGGTACGAGCAGTACTTC,CATSREITGYEQYF
TRBD2,NA,TRBJ2-1,TRBV11-3,TGTGCCAGCACCGGACTAGCGGGGGGGCGGGAAGTGGATGAGCAGTTCTTC,CASTGLAGGREVDEQFF
NA,NA,TRBJ1-4,TRBV5-6,TGTGCCAGCACAAGGGGTCTCGAAAAACTGTTTTTT,CASTRGLEKLFF
TRBD1,NA,TRBJ2-5,TRBV2,TGTGCCAGCAGAGACCCTACAGGGGGAGAGACCCAGTACTTC,CASRDPTGGETQYF
NA,NA,TRBJ1-6,TRBV6-6,TGTGCCAGCAGAGTAACAGGGAGCCAAAATAATTCACCCCTCCACTTT,CASRVTGSQNNSPLHF
TRBD1,few,TRBJ2-2,TRBV27,TGTGCCAGCAGTGGGAGACCGGGACAGGGGATTGGGACCGGGGAGCTGTTTTTT,CASSGRPGQGIGTGELFF
NA,NA,TRBJ1-2,TRBV7-2,TGTGCCAGCAGCCGTCAGGTCTATGGCTACACCTTC,CASSRQVYGYTF
TRBD1,once,TRBJ1-5,TRBV15,TGTGCCACCAGCAGAGCTACAGGGGGTAACAATCAGCCCCAGCATTTT,CATSRATGGNNQPQHF
NA,NA,TRBJ1-1,TRBV19,TGTGCCAGTACCGCGGACAGGAACACTGAAGCTTTCTTT,CASTADRNTEAFF
TRBD2,NA,TRBJ2-7,TRBV7-2,TGTGCCAGCAGTCTGACTAGCGGGAGTCAATACGAGCAGTACTTC,CASSLTSGSQYEQYF